Shown below are 9 T cell receptor beta chains from a single sample sequenced in a study of T cell changes during pregnancy in multiple sclerosis. The method was immunoSEQ multiplex PCR; TCRdb's version includes in-frame clones alone and lacks a portion of them. The sample yields 29,000 or so clones, 70% to 90% seen once. The specimen was CD8+ T cells from peripheral blood mononuclear cells, collected in the second trimester of pregnancy. These receptors originate from a female donor with multiple sclerosis, enrolled in a pregnancy study.

V is TRBV7-8 and J is TRBJ2-7, with D possibly TRBD1 on 6 matching bases. Trimming shortened V by 3 bases and J by 5 bases, and 17 bases separated the two germline ends. This CDR3 contains 15 residues. Germline loops: CDR1 SGHVS, CDR2 FQNEAQ. CDR3 sequence reads: CASSLQDRFSDEQYF. Here the CDR3 DNA reads TGTGCCAGCAGCTTGCAGGACAGATTTAGCGACGAGCAGTACTTC.

This clone was detected only once. The chain carries TRBV5-1 and TRBJ2-3, with D maybe TRBD1 (5 bases). V lost 2 bases to trimming and J lost 2 bases, with 33 bases between them. This CDR3 contains 22 residues. The germline V gene encodes CDR1 SGHRS and CDR2 YFSETQ. CDR3 sequence reads: CASSFRVGASPLDAGDTDTQYF. DNA for the CDR3: TGCGCCAGCAGCTTTCGTGTTGGGGCATCGCCATTGGATGCAGGAGACACAGATACGCAGTATTTT.

The V and J genes are TRBV23-1 and TRBJ1-2; D unresolved. TRBV23-1 is an open reading frame, and its role is uncertain. The CDR3 is 18 residues long. With 2 bases removed from V and 0 bases from J, the gap between germline ends came to 19 bases. CDR3 bases: TGCGCCAGCAGTCAACGAGGGTCTGGGCCAGTAGCTAACTATGGCTACACCTTC. Its translation: CASSQRGSGPVANYGYTF.

Only one count was recorded for this clone. This sequence joins TRBV27 and TRBJ2-7; TRBD2 matches 10 bases. V shed 2 bases and J 3 bases; nucleotides not matched to a gene: 4. The CDR3 consists of 15 residues. Germline loops: CDR1 MNHEY, CDR2 SMNVEV (reference sequence). The CDR3: CASSLGTSGVYEQYF. In DNA form, the CDR3 reads TGTGCCAGCAGTTTAGGTACTAGCGGGGTCTACGAGCAGTACTTC.

V usage is TRBV9 and J usage is TRBJ1-2; TRBD1 aligns across 10 bases. Germline trimming cut 3 bases from V and 6 bases from J; bases unmatched to any gene: 2. Germline V gene sequence: CDR1 SGDLS, CDR2 YYNGEE. This CDR3 has 13 residues. CDR3 coding DNA: TGTGCCAGCAGCGGACAGGGGGCCGATGGCTACACCTTC. It encodes CASSGQGADGYTF.

This clone was seen just once. The V call is TRBV18, the J call TRBJ1-6, with a tentative D call TRBD1 (5 bases). The CDR3 sequence is 15 residues long. Germline CDR1 reads KGHSH; CDR2 reads LQKENI. The germline V and J ends were trimmed by 0 bases and 7 bases, with 10 bases remaining between them. The chain's CDR3 is CASSPPGLRNSPLHF. CDR3 coding DNA: TGTGCCAGCTCACCACCGGGACTTAGGAATTCACCCCTCCACTTT.

This clone was seen once. The chain links TRBV9 to TRBJ2-1; 11 bases fit TRBD2. The CDR3 is made up of 17 amino acids. The germline V gene encodes CDR1 SGDLS and CDR2 YYNGEE. The ends lost 4 bases at V and 7 bases at J; junction bases unmatched: 13. CDR3 in amino acids: CASSPWGGTSGANEQFF. DNA of the CDR3: TGTGCCAGCAGCCCCTGGGGGGGGACTAGCGGAGCGAATGAGCAGTTCTTC.

V is TRBV9 and J is TRBJ2-7; a possible D gene is TRBD2 (6 bases). The germline CDR1 and CDR2 sequences are SGDLS and YYNGEE. This CDR3 has 14 residues. Between the trimmed V and J ends, which lost 3 bases and 0 bases, there was a span of 10 bases. DNA for the CDR3: TGTGCCAGCAGCGCTCGGGGGTCCTCCTACGAGCAGTACTTC. Translating gives CASSARGSSYEQYF.

This clone showed up just once. The genes are TRBV11-2 and TRBJ2-3, with 8 bases matching TRBD2. V was clipped by 5 bases and J by 6 bases; unmatched bases: 7. In germline, CDR1 is SGHAT, CDR2 FQNNGV. CDR3 length: 14 residues. The CDR3 region is CASSASGGGDTQYF. In nucleotides, the CDR3 is TGTGCCAGCAGCGCCAGCGGGGGCGGTGATACGCAGTATTTT.